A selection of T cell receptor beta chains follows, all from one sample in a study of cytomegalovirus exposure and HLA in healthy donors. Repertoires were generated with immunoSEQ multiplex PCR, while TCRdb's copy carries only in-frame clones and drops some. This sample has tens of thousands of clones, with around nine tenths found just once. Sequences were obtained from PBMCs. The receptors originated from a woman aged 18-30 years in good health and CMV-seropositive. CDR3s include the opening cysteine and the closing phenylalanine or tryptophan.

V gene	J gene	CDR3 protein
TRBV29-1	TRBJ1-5	CSVREGGGQPQHF
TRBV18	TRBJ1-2	CASSRTGQRYGYTF
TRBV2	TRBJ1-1	CASTQGMNTEAFF
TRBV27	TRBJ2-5	CASSLRGLPNQETQYF
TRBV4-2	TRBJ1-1	CASSQESRTNTEAFF
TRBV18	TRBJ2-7	CASSPRTRGGSYEQYF
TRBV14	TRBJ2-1	CASSQDPVQVTYYNEQFF
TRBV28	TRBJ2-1	CAISGLYNEQFF
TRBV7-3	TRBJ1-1	CASSLQGYGNTEAFF
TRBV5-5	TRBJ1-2	CASSPVAGPTNYGYTF
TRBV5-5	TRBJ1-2	CASSYRDRANYGYTF
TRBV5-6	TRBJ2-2	CASRPTGTSTGELFF
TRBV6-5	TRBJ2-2	CASSRQGNTGELFF
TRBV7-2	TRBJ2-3	CASSWGGAGVSDTQYF
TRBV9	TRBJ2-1	CASSVESGGYNEQFF
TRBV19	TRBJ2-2	CASSIQTGGGTGELFF